The 3 T cell receptor beta chains given below trace back to one sample, sequenced in a study of cytomegalovirus exposure and HLA in healthy donors. PCR involved 60 Vbeta and 13 Jbeta primers. Sequencing was performed with immunoSEQ multiplex PCR; in TCRdb, only in-frame clones are kept and a portion is missing. The table lists roughly 100,000 clones, about four fifths of them singletons. The specimen sequenced was PBMCs. The receptors come from a man under 40 in good health and CMV-seronegative.

V usage is TRBV28 and J usage is TRBJ2-5; 11 bases are shared with TRBD2. Near its end, the DNA agrees better with TRBJ2-7, so the J call may be wrong. Germline CDR1 MDHEN, CDR2 SYDVKM. The length of the CDR3 is 14 residues. As DNA, the CDR3 is TGTGCCAGCGTTCCGGGACTAGCGGTGTACGAGCAGTACTTC. Translated: CASVPGLAVYEQYF.

The chain uses TRBV6-1 and TRBJ2-5; 7 positions agree with TRBD2. Germline CDR1 MNHNS, CDR2 SASEGT. The length of the CDR3 is 13 residues. The V and J ends lost 11 bases and 4 bases, in that order; junction bases with no gene match: 10. The CDR3 sequence: CAGAGGIAETQYF. The CDR3 nucleotides read TGTGCCGGCGCCGGGGGGATTGCAGAGACCCAGTACTTC.

The chain is built from TRBV4-2 and TRBJ2-5, with D maybe TRBD2 (6 bases). This CDR3 is 15 amino acids long. With 2 bases removed from V and 5 bases from J, the gap between germline ends came to 15 bases. The germline CDR1 and CDR2 sequences are LGHNA and YNFKEQ. Here the CDR3 DNA reads TGTGCCAGCAGCCAATTTAGCGGTGTAGTTGAGACCCAGTACTTC. Residues: CASSQFSGVVETQYF.